The entry that follows covers one T cell receptor beta chain sequence. This entry comes from a study of blood T cell repertoires in COVID-19. V was pared by 5 bases and J by 2 bases, with 12 bases between. Germline CDR1 MNHEY, CDR2 SMNVEV (reference sequence). The CDR3 consists of 14 residues. The method was immunoSEQ multiplex PCR; TCRdb's version includes in-frame clones alone and lacks a portion of them. Of 150,000 to 200,000 clones listed, about 90% were seen once; the top ten hold about a tenth. V is TRBV27 and J is TRBJ1-1; D might be TRBD1 (6 bases). The sequence derives from a woman aged 55-69 years with COVID-19, enrolled during active disease. The sample was peripheral blood. CDR3 region: CASSVYRDNTEAFF. CDR3 in DNA: TGTGCCAGCAGTGTATACAGGGATAACACTGAAGCTTTCTTT.